What follows describes a single TCR beta chain. Its specificity is unknown. Primers included in the PCR were 60 Vbeta and 13 Jbeta primers. Profiled with immunoSEQ multiplex PCR; TCRdb holds only in-frame clones, not every one. The table has about 90,000 clones, 65% seen once. The germline CDR1 and CDR2 sequences are MNHEY and SMNVEV (reference sequence). CDR3 length: 20 amino acids. V was clipped by 4 bases and J by 0 bases; unmatched bases: 19. These data come from a study of cytomegalovirus exposure and HLA in healthy donors. Whole-study context: When 350 to 400 donors were genotyped, 81% of them were found to fall in the Caucasian-associated ancestry cluster.

General observations from the study: The study designated 150 or so TCR beta chains cytomegalovirus-associated.

Sequencing was performed on PBMCs. The gene calls are TRBV27 and TRBJ2-3; 7 nucleotides match TRBD2. The origin of this receptor is a woman aged 45-60 years in good health and CMV-seropositive. As DNA, the CDR3 is TGTGCCAGCAGTTCGTCATATTCGTTTCACGCGGGGGTTAGCACAGATACGCAGTATTTT. It translates to CASSSSYSFHAGVSTDTQYF.